Listed here are 4 T cell receptor beta chains from one sample, sequenced in a study of early T cells in non-severe SARS-CoV-2 infection. One entry per CDR3 protein results from TCRdb running MiXCR on the 5' RACE reads. There are some 53,000 distinct CDR3 sequences in the sample; around 8% occur only once, and roughly 9.9% lies in the top ten. The specimen was whole blood. These receptors originate from an adult who was a healthcare worker with PCR-confirmed SARS-CoV-2 infection or an uninfected control (not recorded which).

This chain links TRBV7-9 with TRBJ2-7, with D possibly being TRBD1 (6 bases). The CDR3 loop spans 13 amino acids. Germline CDR1 and CDR2: SEHNR and FQNEAQ (reference sequence). Trimming pared 4 bases from V and 2 bases from J, leaving 9 bases between. CDR3 loop: CASSSQGPYEQYF. The CDR3 DNA reads as TGTGCCAGCAGCTCCCAGGGGCCCTACGAGCAGTACTTC.

This clonotype has a handful of counts. This sequence joins TRBV14 and TRBJ2-3; the D call may be TRBD1 or TRBD2 (6 bases each). The CDR3 runs to 15 residues. Germline CDR1 SGHDN, CDR2 FVKESK. V was cut by 4 bases and J by 11 bases, with 22 bases left in between. The CDR3 DNA reads TGTGCCAGCAGCCCCCTCATAGAGGGGGGAGGAAAGCAGTATTTT. Amino acid sequence: CASSPLIEGGGKQYF.

V gene TRBV11-3 combines with J gene TRBJ2-3; no reliable D call. Germline V CDR1 and CDR2: SGHNT, YENEEA. CDR3 length: 12 amino acids. Trimming took 2 bases from V and 5 from J, leaving 5 bases between them. CDR3 bases: TGTGCCAGCAGCTTAAGCGTAGATACGCAGTATTTT. Translation: CASSLSVDTQYF.

This clonotype was counted a few times. The CDR3 spells CASSYTGAGANVLTF. The CDR3 coding sequence is TGTGCCAGCAGCTATACAGGGGCAGGGGCCAACGTCCTGACTTTC. The chain joins TRBV6-5 to TRBJ2-6, with TRBD1 matching over 7 bases. CDR3 length equals 15 residues. Trimming took 6 bases from V and 4 from J; bases not matched to a gene: 6. Germline CDR1 MNHEY, CDR2 SVGAGI.